These T cell receptor beta chains were read from a single sample in a study of T-cell reconstitution after alpha-beta-depleted transplantation in children. MiXCR, run by TCRdb on the PCR reads, gives a single entry per CDR3 protein. Of under 350,000 distinct CDR3 sequences in the sample, about 10% were seen once. The material sequenced was PBMCs from the stem cell graft donor, taken from the stem cell graft. The origin of the receptors is a human donor who donated a stem cell graft to a child with SCID. The CDR3 runs from the conserved cysteine through the conserved F or W. D genes are given only for firm matches. Clone sizes are given selectively: once, few, many, or a class where the clone is expanded.

d_call	v_call	j_call	clone_size	cdr3_aa	cdr3_nt
TRBD1	TRBV6-1	TRBJ2-6	.	CASRLGQGNSGANVLTF	TGTGCCAGCAGATTGGGACAGGGAAACTCTGGGGCCAACGTCCTGACTTTC
TRBD1	TRBV12-3/TRBV12-4	TRBJ1-1	few	CASSLRGQVNTEAFF	TGTGCCAGCAGTTTACGGGGACAGGTGAACACTGAAGCTTTCTTT
TRBD1	TRBV5-1	TRBJ1-1	many	CASSAGNRDSAFF	TGCGCCAGCAGCGCCGGAAACCGGGACAGTGCTTTCTTT
TRBD1	TRBV18	TRBJ2-1	.	CASSQDRKTNEQFF	TGTGCCAGCTCACAGGACAGGAAAACGAATGAGCAGTTCTTC
.	TRBV12-3/TRBV12-4	TRBJ1-2	few	CASSSDRIGGYTF	TGTGCCAGCAGCTCAGACAGGATAGGCGGCTACACCTTC
.	TRBV12-3/TRBV12-4	TRBJ2-7	many	CASSFVGTGEQYF	TGTGCCAGCAGTTTTGTAGGGACTGGCGAGCAGTACTTC
TRBD1	TRBV28	TRBJ2-7	few	CASSWTGPYEQYF	TGTGCCAGCAGTTGGACAGGGCCCTACGAGCAGTACTTC
TRBD1	TRBV7-9	TRBJ2-7	.	CASSPGTGVVEQYF	TGTGCCAGCAGCCCAGGGACAGGAGTAGTAGAGCAGTACTTC
TRBD1	TRBV7-9	TRBJ1-3	.	CASSLTGDSGNTIYF	TGTGCCAGCAGCTTGACAGGGGACTCTGGAAACACCATATATTTT
.	TRBV7-8	TRBJ2-7	many	CASSLDTLYEQYF	TGTGCCAGCAGCTTAGACACTCTCTACGAGCAGTACTTC
.	TRBV4-1	TRBJ1-2	many	CASSQDRSPGYTF	TGCGCCAGCAGCCAAGACCGATCGCCTGGCTACACCTTC
.	TRBV9	TRBJ2-7	many	CASSVGKGPLYEQYF	TGTGCCAGCAGCGTAGGGAAGGGACCTCTCTACGAGCAGTACTTC
.	TRBV27	TRBJ1-5	few	CASSYTHIQPQHF	TGTGCCAGCAGCTACACTCATATTCAGCCCCAGCATTTT
.	TRBV29-1	TRBJ2-2	.	CSVEAGSSNTGELFF	TGCAGCGTTGAAGCGGGGTCCTCGAACACCGGGGAGCTGTTTTTT
.	TRBV21-1	TRBJ2-2	.	CASSRRRKNTGELFF	TGTGCCAGCAGCCGTCGGCGGAAGAACACCGGGGAGCTGTTTTTT
TRBD1	TRBV5-1	TRBJ2-7	.	CASSLGVGTDNKQYF	TGCGCCAGCAGCTTGGGGGTGGGGACAGACAACAAGCAGTACTTC
TRBD2	TRBV3-1	TRBJ2-5	many	CASSQMMAGRQETQYF	TGTGCCAGCAGCCAAATGATGGCCGGGAGGCAAGAGACCCAGTACTTC
TRBD1	TRBV5-1	TRBJ1-1	many	CASSGDRGELTEAFF	TGCGCCAGCAGCGGGGACAGGGGTGAACTCACTGAAGCTTTCTTT
.	TRBV7-9	TRBJ2-7	.	CASSFGQDYEQYF	TGTGCCAGCAGCTTTGGACAAGACTACGAGCAGTACTTC
TRBD2	TRBV20-1	TRBJ2-3	many	CSATGGFLTDTQYF	TGCAGTGCAACCGGGGGGTTCCTCACAGATACGCAGTATTTT
.	TRBV18	TRBJ2-1	few	CASSPPPGRSEQFF	TGTGCCAGCTCACCACCGCCAGGGCGGAGTGAGCAGTTCTTC
TRBD1	TRBV25-1	TRBJ2-1	few	CASRGQGQFF	TGTGCCAGCAGAGGACAGGGCCAGTTCTTC
.	TRBV6-5	TRBJ1-2	many	CASSYATGSNYGYTF	TGTGCCAGCAGTTACGCGACAGGATCTAACTATGGCTACACCTTC
.	TRBV3-1	TRBJ2-3	.	CASSPRYGGRGKGRTDTQYF	TGTGCCAGCAGCCCCCGCTATGGCGGTCGGGGCAAGGGGAGGACAGATACGCAGTATTTT
.	TRBV20-1	TRBJ1-1	few	CSAQPLDGERNTEAFF	TGCAGTGCTCAACCCTTAGACGGGGAGAGGAACACTGAAGCTTTCTTT
.	TRBV6-4	TRBJ2-2	few	CASSVETSFITGELFF	TGTGCCAGCAGTGTCGAAACTAGCTTTATCACCGGGGAGCTGTTTTTT
.	TRBV7-9	TRBJ1-1	.	CASSRDRRATEAFF	TGTGCCAGCAGCCGAGACAGGCGGGCGACTGAAGCTTTCTTT
TRBD2	TRBV3-1	TRBJ2-5	.	CASSRRGGFETQYF	TGTGCCAGCAGCCGGCGGGGGGGCTTTGAGACCCAGTACTTC
.	TRBV12-3/TRBV12-4	TRBJ1-5	many	CASSLAGENQPQHF	TGTGCCAGCAGTTTAGCAGGGGAGAATCAGCCCCAGCATTTT
.	TRBV9	TRBJ2-3	few	CASSPRGSGRDTQYF	TGTGCCAGCAGCCCTCGGGGGAGCGGCCGAGATACGCAGTATTTT
.	TRBV12-3/TRBV12-4	TRBJ1-2	few	CASSSGPRDYGYTF	TGTGCCAGCAGTTCCGGGCCCAGGGACTATGGCTACACCTTC
TRBD2	TRBV24-1	TRBJ2-1	few	CATSGTSGGVNEQFF	TGTGCCACCAGTGGGACTAGCGGGGGTGTCAATGAGCAGTTCTTC
.	TRBV18	TRBJ1-4	few	CASSHRVEAEKLFF	TGTGCCAGCTCACACAGGGTTGAGGCGGAAAAACTGTTTTTT